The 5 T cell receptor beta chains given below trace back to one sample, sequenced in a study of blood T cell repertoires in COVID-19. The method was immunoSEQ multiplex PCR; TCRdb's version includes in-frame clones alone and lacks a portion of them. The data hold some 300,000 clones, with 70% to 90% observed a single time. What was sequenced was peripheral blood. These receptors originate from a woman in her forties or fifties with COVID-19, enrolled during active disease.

CDR3 protein: CASSLGGDNQPQHF. For the CDR3, the DNA is TGCGCCAGCAGCTTGGGGGGGGACAATCAGCCCCAGCATTTT. The chain has TRBV5-1 and TRBJ1-5, with a weak D call TRBD1 (5 bases). The V gene's germline CDR1 is SGHRS and CDR2 YFSETQ. V was pared by 0 bases and J by 3 bases, with 7 bases between. The CDR3 extends over 14 amino acids.

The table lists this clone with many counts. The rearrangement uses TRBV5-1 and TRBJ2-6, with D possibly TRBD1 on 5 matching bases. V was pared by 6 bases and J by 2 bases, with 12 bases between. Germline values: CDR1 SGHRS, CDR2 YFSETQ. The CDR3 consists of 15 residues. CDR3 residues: CASTTGFPGANVLTF. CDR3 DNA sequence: TGCGCCAGCACAACAGGTTTTCCTGGGGCCAACGTCCTGACTTTC.

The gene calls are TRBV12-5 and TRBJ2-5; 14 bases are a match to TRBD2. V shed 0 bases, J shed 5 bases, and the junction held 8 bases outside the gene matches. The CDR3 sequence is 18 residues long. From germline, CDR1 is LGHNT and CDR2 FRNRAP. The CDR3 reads CASGLVLGLAGVEETQYF. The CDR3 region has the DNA TGTGCTAGTGGTTTGGTACTGGGACTAGCGGGAGTAGAGGAGACCCAGTACTTC. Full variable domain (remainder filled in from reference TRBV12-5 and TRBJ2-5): DARVTQTPRHKVTEMGQEVTMRCQPILGHNTVFWYRQTMMQGLELLAYFRNRAPLDDSGMPKDRFSAEMPDATLATLKIQPSEPRDSAVYFCASGLVLGLAGVEETQYFGPGTRLLVL.

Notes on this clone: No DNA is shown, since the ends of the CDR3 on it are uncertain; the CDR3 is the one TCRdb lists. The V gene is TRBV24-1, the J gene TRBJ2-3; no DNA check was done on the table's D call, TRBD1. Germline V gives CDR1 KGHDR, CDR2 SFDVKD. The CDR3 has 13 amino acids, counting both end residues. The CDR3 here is CATCSASTDTQYF.

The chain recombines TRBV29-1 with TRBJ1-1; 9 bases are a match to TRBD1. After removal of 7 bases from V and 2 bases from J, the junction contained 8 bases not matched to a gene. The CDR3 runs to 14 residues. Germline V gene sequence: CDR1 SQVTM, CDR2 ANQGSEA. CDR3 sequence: CSGHTGGINTEAFF. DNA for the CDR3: TGCAGCGGCCACACAGGGGGCATAAACACTGAAGCTTTCTTT.